The 8 T cell receptor beta chains in this list originate from one sample, sequenced in a study of T cell repertoires in cytomegalovirus infection. TCRdb re-derived calls from the reads in MiXCR, one entry per CDR3 protein. Among 650,000 to 900,000 distinct CDR3 sequences listed, 30% to 35% were seen once. Antigens for these TCRs are unknown. Sequenced material: cultured CD8+ T cells from PBMCs, taken from culture after CMV antigen stimulation. These TCRs come from a human donor in good health (CMV status not recorded). Some clones in this sample may be carry-over from other donors' samples.

This chain links TRBV12-3 or TRBV12-4 with TRBJ2-3, with 16 nucleotides matching TRBD2. V trimming: 5 bases; J trimming: 5 bases; junction bases outside the gene matches: 7. The CDR3 covers 17 residues. The CDR3 loop reads CASSPGTSGGAGDTQYF. The CDR3 DNA reads TGTGCCAGCAGTCCGGGGACTAGCGGGGGGGCAGGAGATACGCAGTATTTT.

This clonotype was counted only a few times. The V call is TRBV7-9, the J call TRBJ2-7; 9 nucleotides agree with TRBD1. Per germline, CDR1 SEHNR and CDR2 FQNEAQ (reference sequence). J was trimmed by 3 bases and V by 4 bases; bases with no gene match: 4. The CDR3 has 14 amino acids. DNA for the CDR3: TGTGCCAGCAGCTCCCGGGACAGGGTCTACGAGCAGTACGTC. It translates to CASSSRDRVYEQYV.

To note about this clonotype: Since a much larger clone is just one base distant, this may be a read error. The rearrangement links TRBV7-2 to TRBJ1-6, with D possibly TRBD1 on 6 matching bases. Germline V gene lookup returns CDR1 SGHTA and CDR2 FQGNSA. CDR3 length: 14 residues. CDR3 residues: CVSSLGGRHSPLHF. In nucleotides, the CDR3 is TGTGTCAGCAGCTTAGGGGGACGGCATTCACCCCTCCACTTT.

The chain carries TRBV12-3 or TRBV12-4 and TRBJ2-2; 7 bases fit TRBD2. Losses at the gene ends were 6 bases for V and 0 bases for J; bases not matched to a gene: 13. The CDR3 has 18 residues. CDR3 coding DNA: TGTGCCAGCAGGTTTGGGGGGGGGGACTTGTCGAACACCGGGGAGCTGTTTTTT. It is translated as CASRFGGGDLSNTGELFF.

In this sample, this clonotype turned up many times. The rearrangement links TRBV19 to TRBJ2-2; either TRBD1 or TRBD2 may fit D (6 bases each). CDR3 length: 15 residues. V was shortened by 2 bases and J by 5 bases, with 12 bases between the two germline ends. The germline V gene has CDR1 LNHDA and CDR2 SQIVND (reference sequence). The CDR3 loop is CASSIRQGRTGELFF. The CDR3 nucleotides are TGTGCCAGTAGTATAAGGCAGGGGAGGACCGGGGAGCTGTTTTTT. Full variable domain (remainder filled in from reference TRBV19 and TRBJ2-2): DGGITQSPKYLFRKEGQNVTLSCEQNLNHDAMYWYRQDPGQGLRLIYYSQIVNDFQKGDIAEGYSVSREKKESFPLTVTSAQKNPTAFYLCASSIRQGRTGELFFGEGSRLTVL.

The DNA for the CDR3 is TGCGCCAGCCGCCCGGACAACCTTGGGCAGTACGTC. It encodes CASRPDNLGQYV. The chain links TRBV23-1 to TRBJ2-7; D is possibly TRBD1 (5 bases). TRBV23-1 belongs to the ORF category, with a function that is uncertain. The CDR3 is made up of 12 amino acids. V lost 8 bases, J lost 9 bases, and 17 bases lay in between.

This rearrangement joins TRBV28 to TRBJ1-2; D is undetermined. V shed 1 base and J shed 2 bases, with 17 bases lying between them. The CDR3 totals 17 residues. Germline lookup yields CDR1 MDHEN and CDR2 SYDVKM. CDR3 in amino acids: CASSLSAYSDPNYGYTF. The CDR3, as DNA: TGTGCCAGCAGTTTATCCGCCTACAGTGACCCCAACTATGGCTACACCTTC.

V and J are TRBV6-6 and TRBJ2-3; 13 bases fit TRBD2. Losses at the gene ends were 5 bases for V and 8 bases for J; bases not matched to a gene: 10. The germline CDR1 and CDR2 sequences are MNHNY and SVGAGI (reference sequence). The CDR3 is made up of 16 amino acids. The CDR3 nucleotides are TGTGCCAGCAGTCAGCGACTAGCGGGGGGCCGGGGTACGCAGTATTTT. Protein: CASSQRLAGGRGTQYF.